One sample yielded the 14 T cell receptor beta chains listed below, sequenced in a study of control samples from healthy donors and cancer patients. The protocol was immunoSEQ multiplex PCR, while the TCRdb copy is restricted to in-frame clones and leaves out a portion. The profile shows about 170,000 clones, around 92% of them singletons. The sequenced sample was blood. These receptors originate from a woman in her 30s in good health.

This chain connects TRBV21-1 to TRBJ2-2; TRBD2 is taken as the D call from the table, unchecked against the DNA. TRBV21-1 is designated a pseudogene. The CDR3 extends over 18 amino acids. The CDR3 loop reads CASSKVRLAPANTGELFF. The CDR3 coding sequence is TGTGCCAGCAGCAAAGTAAGACTAGCGCCCGCGAACACCGGGGAGCTGTTTTTT.

V gene TRBV3-1 (or the pseudogene TRBV3-2) combines with J gene TRBJ1-2; D may be TRBD1 (5 bases). This CDR3 comprises 12 residues. Trimming pared 4 bases from V and 5 bases from J, leaving 8 bases between. Germline V gene sequence: CDR1 LGHDT, CDR2 YNNKEL (reference sequence). CDR3 in DNA: TGTGCCAGCAGCCCCGGGGGTTATGGCTACACCTTC. Amino acids: CASSPGGYGYTF.

V usage is TRBV3-1 (or the pseudogene TRBV3-2) and J usage is TRBJ2-1; 13 bases line up with TRBD2. The CDR3 length is 16 residues. J gave up 6 bases and V 2 bases, and 4 bases lay outside the gene matches. Germline V lookup: CDR1 LGHDT, CDR2 YNNKEL (reference sequence). The CDR3 protein is CASSQLGTSGVNEQFF. The CDR3 DNA reads TGTGCCAGCAGCCAACTCGGGACTAGCGGGGTCAATGAGCAGTTCTTC.

Concerning this clone itself: This sequence may be a read error, since a much larger clone differs from it by one base. The chain combines TRBV6-5 with TRBJ1-3; no reliable D call. The V gene's germline CDR1 is MNHEY and CDR2 SVGAGI. The CDR3 is made up of 13 amino acids. V lost 2 bases and J lost 3, with 5 bases in between. The CDR3 reads CASSYRDGNTIYF. The CDR3 DNA reads TGTGCCAGCAGTTACAGGGATGGAAACACCATATATTTT.

The genes are TRBV7-2 and TRBJ1-3, with 8 bases identical to TRBD1. The CDR3 totals 16 residues. Germline lookup yields CDR1 SGHTA and CDR2 FQGNSA. After removal of 5 bases from V and 0 bases from J, the junction contained 6 bases not matched to a gene. This chain's CDR3 is CASSDRGTNSGNTIYF. The CDR3, as DNA: TGTGCCAGCAGCGACAGGGGCACAAACTCTGGAAACACCATATATTTT.

This clone is a singleton in its sample. The chain employs TRBV7-3 and TRBJ2-1, with TRBD1 matching over 10 bases. Per the germline V gene, CDR1 is SGHTA and CDR2 is FQGTGA. V was pared by 5 bases and J by 7 bases, with 2 bases of the junction left unmatched. The CDR3 consists of 13 residues. The CDR3 bases are TGTGCCAGCAGCGCGGGACAGGGGAATGAGCAGTTCTTC. Protein: CASSAGQGNEQFF.

This clone showed up just once. V gene TRBV6-1 combines with J gene TRBJ2-1; D may be TRBD1 (5 bases). Per germline, CDR1 MNHNS and CDR2 SASEGT. The CDR3 is 18 residues long. The V end was cut by 2 bases, the J end by 0 bases, with 17 bases between. The CDR3 DNA reads TGTGCCAGCAGTGAAAGGGGCACGGCCCTTAGCTCCTACAATGAGCAGTTCTTC. It specifies CASSERGTALSSYNEQFF.

This sequence joins TRBV7-3 and TRBJ2-3; 9 positions match TRBD2. V shed 1 base, J shed 4 bases, and the junction held 3 bases outside the gene matches. Per germline, CDR1 SGHTA and CDR2 FQGTGA. CDR3 length equals 15 residues. The CDR3 loop reads CASSLIAGVADTQYF. Written as DNA, the CDR3 is TGTGCCAGCAGCTTAATAGCGGGAGTGGCAGATACGCAGTATTTT.

The chain couples TRBV30 to TRBJ2-1, with D possibly TRBD2 on 5 matching bases. The V and J ends lost 2 bases and 0 bases respectively, with 5 bases between them. CDR3 length equals 13 residues. CDR1 and CDR2 from the germline V gene are GTSNPN and SVGIG (reference sequence). The CDR3 sequence is CAWSTSSYNEQFF. Here the CDR3 DNA reads TGTGCCTGGAGTACTAGCTCCTACAATGAGCAGTTCTTC.

This chain uses TRBV19 with TRBJ2-1; 12 bases agree with TRBD2. This CDR3 is 18 amino acids long. Looked up from germline, CDR1 is LNHDA and CDR2 is SQIVND (reference sequence). J gave up 0 bases and V 1 base, and 4 bases lay outside the gene matches. Here the CDR3 DNA reads TGTGCCAGTAGTATAGGACTAGCGGGGGTTAGCTCCTACAATGAGCAGTTCTTC. Its translation: CASSIGLAGVSSYNEQFF. Drawing the rest from reference TRBV19 and TRBJ2-1, the complete variable domain is DGGITQSPKYLFRKEGQNVTLSCEQNLNHDAMYWYRQDPGQGLRLIYYSQIVNDFQKGDIAEGYSVSREKKESFPLTVTSAQKNPTAFYLCASSIGLAGVSSYNEQFFGPGTRLTVL.

The chain is built from TRBV11-2 and TRBJ2-1; TRBD2 matches at 12 bases. V trimming: 5 bases; J trimming: 0 bases; junction bases outside the gene matches: 11. The length of the CDR3 is 19 residues. Germline assignment: CDR1 SGHAT and CDR2 FQNNGV. CDR3 bases: TGTGCCAGCAGCGCTACGGGACTAGCGGGTACGAGCTCCTACAATGAGCAGTTCTTC. It is translated as CASSATGLAGTSSYNEQFF.

The V and J genes are TRBV10-3 and TRBJ2-5, with 8 bases that match TRBD2. The CDR3 is 15 amino acids. Losses at the gene ends were 7 bases for V and 1 base for J; bases not matched to a gene: 8. Per germline, CDR1 ENHRY and CDR2 SYGVKD. CDR3: CAIKRAGGPQETQYF. The CDR3 nucleotides read TGTGCCATCAAACGGGCGGGAGGCCCCCAAGAGACCCAGTACTTC.

The chain has TRBV30 and TRBJ1-4; D is undetermined. Germline loops: CDR1 GTSNPN, CDR2 SVGIG (reference sequence). V was clipped by 0 bases and J by 3 bases, with 8 bases between them. This CDR3 is built from 14 residues. The CDR3: CAWSVSGANEKLFF. CDR3 DNA sequence: TGTGCCTGGAGTGTAAGTGGCGCTAATGAAAAACTGTTTTTT.

This chain uses TRBV9 with TRBJ1-1, with D tentatively TRBD1 (6 bases). V was trimmed by 0 bases and J by 0 bases, leaving 12 bases between them. Germline CDR1 SGDLS, CDR2 YYNGEE. This CDR3 comprises 16 residues. CDR3 sequence (DNA): TGTGCCAGCAGCGTAGACGGGGGGCGCCTGAACACTGAAGCTTTCTTT. Translated: CASSVDGGRLNTEAFF.